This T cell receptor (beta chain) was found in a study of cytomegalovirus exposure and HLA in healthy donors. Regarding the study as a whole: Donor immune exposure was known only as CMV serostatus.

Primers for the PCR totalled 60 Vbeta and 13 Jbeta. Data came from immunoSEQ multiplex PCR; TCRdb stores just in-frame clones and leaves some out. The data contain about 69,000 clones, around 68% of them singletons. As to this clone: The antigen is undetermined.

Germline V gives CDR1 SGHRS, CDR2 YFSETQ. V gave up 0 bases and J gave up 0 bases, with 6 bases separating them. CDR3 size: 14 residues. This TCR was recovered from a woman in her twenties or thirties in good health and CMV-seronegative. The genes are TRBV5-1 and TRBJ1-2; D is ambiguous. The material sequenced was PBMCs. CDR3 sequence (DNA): TGCGCCAGCAGCTTGGGCGGATCTAACTATGGCTACACCTTC. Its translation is CASSLGGSNYGYTF.